What follows are 18 T cell receptor beta chains derived from one specimen sequenced in a study of siplizumab effects on memory and regulatory T cells. The table came from immunoSEQ multiplex PCR; TCRdb's copy has only in-frame clones and leaves some out. This sample has about 80,000 clones; just under 95% occur once, and the top ten carry approximately 17%. The sample was CD8+ T cells sorted from blood. These receptors were taken from a human donor in good health.

V and J are TRBV9 and TRBJ2-7; D may be TRBD2 (5 bases). CDR3 size: 15 residues. Germline V lookup: CDR1 SGDLS, CDR2 YYNGEE. Trimming stripped 1 base from V and 0 bases from J, with 11 bases between. DNA for the CDR3: TGTGCCAGCAGCGTATCAGGAGGAAGCTCCTACGAGCAGTACTTC. Translated, it gives CASSVSGGSSYEQYF.

The chain joins TRBV30 to TRBJ2-7, with 7 positions matching TRBD2. The length of the CDR3 is 14 residues. Germline lookup yields CDR1 GTSNPN and CDR2 SVGIG (reference sequence). Unmatched junction bases numbered 8, after V lost 5 bases and J lost 1 base. The CDR3 reads CAWAFGLDSYEQYF. In nucleotides, the CDR3 is TGTGCCTGGGCCTTCGGACTAGATTCCTACGAGCAGTACTTC.

The V call is TRBV5-4, the J call TRBJ2-7; TRBD1 is a possible D gene (6 bases). Germline CDR1 and CDR2: SGHNT and YYREEE (reference sequence). The CDR3 has 14 residues. The V end was cut by 0 bases, the J end by 5 bases, with 12 bases between. CDR3 in amino acids: CASSLGQGIDEQYF. CDR3 nucleotide sequence: TGTGCCAGCAGCTTGGGGCAGGGGATCGACGAGCAGTACTTC.

This chain connects TRBV7-9 to TRBJ1-2; D gene ambiguous. In germline, CDR1 is SEHNR, CDR2 FQNEAQ (reference sequence). CDR3 length: 15 residues. Trimming took 0 bases from V and 4 from J, leaving 12 bases between them. The CDR3 coding sequence is TGTGCCAGCAGCTTAGCGGGTCGTAACTCCTATGGCTACACCTTC. Translated: CASSLAGRNSYGYTF.

The V and J genes are TRBV19 and TRBJ2-7; 7 bases match TRBD2. The CDR3 is 14 amino acids. V was clipped by 0 bases and J by 7 bases; unmatched bases: 6. CDR1 is LNHDA, CDR2 SQIVND, per germline (reference sequence). CDR3 nucleotides: TGTGCCAGTAGTATAGAGGCGGGAGTTCGGGAGCAGTACTTC. Translation gives CASSIEAGVREQYF.

This clone was recorded many times. The chain couples TRBV10-2 to TRBJ1-5, with D tentatively TRBD1 (6 bases). Germline V gives CDR1 WSHSY, CDR2 SAAADI. The length of the CDR3 is 16 residues. V shed 4 bases and J shed 1 base, with 14 bases lying between them. CDR3 sequence reads: CASSGGPPGSNQPQHF. The DNA for the CDR3 is TGCGCCAGCAGTGGGGGGCCTCCCGGCAGCAATCAGCCCCAGCATTTT.

The V and J genes are TRBV30 and TRBJ2-1; 9 nucleotides line up with TRBD1. J was trimmed by 7 bases and V by 5 bases; bases with no gene match: 6. The CDR3 length is 13 residues. Looked up from germline, CDR1 is GTSNPN and CDR2 is SVGIG (reference sequence). In nucleotides, the CDR3 is TGTGCCTGGTCGACAGGGGGTGGGAATGAGCAGTTCTTC. As protein: CAWSTGGGNEQFF.

The rearrangement uses TRBV7-3 and TRBJ2-7, with 12 bases aligning to TRBD2. This CDR3 has 16 residues. Trimming cost V 5 bases and J 6 bases; bases outside gene matches: 11. CDR1 is SGHTA and CDR2 is FQGTGA in the germline V gene. CDR3 protein: CASSPDQTSGRGEQYF. The CDR3 nucleotides read TGTGCCAGCAGCCCCGACCAGACTAGCGGGAGAGGCGAGCAGTACTTC.

A remark on this clone: One end of the junction is discordant with germline, which a read error may explain. The chain combines TRBV15 with TRBJ2-3, with a tentative D call TRBD2 (6 bases). The CDR3 sequence is 17 residues long. Germline CDR1 is LNHNV and CDR2 is YYDKDF (reference sequence). Here the CDR3 DNA reads TGTGCCACCAGCAGAGATCTAGCACTTACTAGCACTGATACGCAGTATTTT. It yields the protein CATSRDLALTSTDTQYF.

The chain recombines TRBV19 with TRBJ2-1, with D possibly being TRBD2 (6 bases). The CDR3 length is 15 residues. With 3 bases removed from V and 3 bases from J, the gap between germline ends came to 12 bases. Germline CDR1 reads LNHDA; CDR2 reads SQIVND (reference sequence). The CDR3 reads CASSISSGVYNEQFF. As DNA, the CDR3 is TGTGCCAGTAGTATCAGTAGCGGCGTCTACAATGAGCAGTTCTTC.

The gene calls are TRBV29-1 and TRBJ2-7; D is unclear. This CDR3 has 16 amino acids. The germline V and J ends were trimmed by 3 bases and 2 bases, with 20 bases remaining between them. The germline gives CDR1 SQVTM, CDR2 ANQGSEA. The CDR3 DNA is TGCAGCGTTGAGAGGCCCACCCTAGGAGATGCCTACGAGCAGTACTTC. Its protein is CSVERPTLGDAYEQYF.

The chain employs TRBV5-3 and TRBJ2-2; unclear D gene. TRBV5-3 is noted as an ORF with a role that remains uncertain. The V gene lost 1 base and the J gene lost 0 bases, with 7 bases spanning the gap. The CDR3 is 15 amino acids. The CDR3 sequence is CARSLWRTNTGELFF. The CDR3 nucleotides read TGTGCCAGAAGCTTGTGGCGCACGAACACCGGGGAGCTGTTTTTT.

The chain carries TRBV16 and TRBJ2-5; D unclear. CDR1 KGHSY and CDR2 FQNENV come from the germline V gene. The CDR3 consists of 13 residues. V lost 4 bases and J 1 base, leaving 7 bases between the germline ends. DNA for the CDR3: TGTGCCAGCAGCCTTAACACCCAAGAGACCCAGTACTTC. Protein: CASSLNTQETQYF. Looking up the rest from reference TRBV16 and TRBJ2-5 gives the full variable domain: GEEVAQTPKHLVRGEGQKAKLYCAPIKGHSYVFWYQQVLKNEFKFLISFQNENVFDETGMPKERFSAKCLPNSPCSLEIQATKLEDSAVYFCASSLNTQETQYFGPGTRLLVL.

This clone was detected only once. The chain carries TRBV5-1 and TRBJ2-1, with 10 positions matching TRBD1. The CDR3 contains 15 residues. Germline V gene lookup returns CDR1 SGHRS and CDR2 YFSETQ. Trimming took 2 bases from V and 6 from J; bases not matched to a gene: 5. CDR3 in amino acids: CASSFRQGARNEQFF. CDR3 sequence (DNA): TGCGCCAGCAGCTTCAGACAGGGGGCACGCAATGAGCAGTTCTTC.

This clone is labeled as medium-sized. CDR3 residues: CAGRPGQGGEQYF. The CDR3 nucleotides read TGTGCCGGACGACCGGGACAGGGGGGCGAGCAGTACTTC. The V gene is TRBV28, the J gene TRBJ2-7; 11 bases fit TRBD1. The CDR3 covers 13 residues. V lost 11 bases, J lost 6 bases, and 9 bases stayed unmatched. Germline assignment: CDR1 MDHEN and CDR2 SYDVKM. Full variable domain (outside the CDR3, taken from reference TRBV28 and TRBJ2-7): DVKVTQSSRYLVKRTGEKVFLECVQDMDHENMFWYRQDPGLGLRLIYFSYDVKMKEKGDIPEGYSVSREKKERFSLILESASTNQTSMYLCAGRPGQGGEQYFGPGTRLTVT.

The gene calls are TRBV5-1 and TRBJ1-2; 8 positions agree with TRBD1. From germline, CDR1 is SGHRS and CDR2 YFSETQ. The CDR3 covers 13 residues. With 4 bases clipped from V and 3 bases from J, the junction kept 2 bases outside the gene matches. DNA for the CDR3: TGCGCCAGCAGCCAGGGACAGGACTATGGCTACACCTTC. Amino acid sequence: CASSQGQDYGYTF. Drawing the rest from reference TRBV5-1 and TRBJ1-2, the complete variable domain is KAGVTQTPRYLIKTRGQQVTLSCSPISGHRSVSWYQQTPGQGLQFLFEYFSETQRNKGNFPGRFSGRQFSNSRSEMNVSTLELGDSALYLCASSQGQDYGYTFGSGTRLTVV.

V is TRBV7-9 and J is TRBJ1-1; perhaps TRBD1 as D (5 bases). This CDR3 region has 12 residues. The V end lost 5 bases, the J end lost 4 bases, and 8 bases lay between the germline ends. CDR1 and CDR2 (germline): SEHNR, FQNEAQ (reference sequence). The CDR3 sequence is CASSGDRTEAFF. CDR3 bases: TGTGCCAGCAGCGGGGACCGCACTGAAGCTTTCTTT.

The rearrangement joins TRBV6-1 to TRBJ2-7; D might be TRBD1 (6 bases). CDR3 length equals 15 residues. Germline V CDR1 and CDR2: MNHNS, SASEGT. V lost 1 base to trimming and J lost 0 bases, with 10 bases between them. CDR3 loop: CASSEGTESSYEQYF. The CDR3 nucleotides read TGTGCCAGCAGTGAAGGGACAGAAAGCTCCTACGAGCAGTACTTC.